This T cell receptor (beta chain) was observed in a study of blood T cell repertoires in COVID-19. At the level of the study: Both acute and convalescent COVID-19 samples were obtained from the United States, Italy and Spain. In each case, the material was cDNA or gDNA derived from T cells, B-cell-depleted T cells, or PBMCs.

TCRdb's copy holds only in-frame clones and misses some; the assay was immunoSEQ multiplex PCR. This sample has under 200,000 clones, with approximately 80% found just once. Participants spanned ages about 18 to 95 years and resided in fewer than 30 US areas. Cohorts were determined from participant-reported clinical history. This CDR3 has 13 amino acids. Germline-derived CDR1 and CDR2 are ENHRY and SYGVKD. Deletions cut 8 bases from V and 2 bases from J, with 13 bases between. The chain couples TRBV10-3 to TRBJ2-7, with D possibly being TRBD2 (5 bases). The TCR was taken from a man over 45 who had recovered from COVID-19. Material for sequencing was PBMCs or T cells enriched from blood (not recorded which). CDR3 sequence reads: CAIAVGETYEQYF. CDR3 bases: TGTGCCATCGCAGTCGGGGAGACCTACGAGCAGTACTTC.